A selection of T cell receptor beta chains follows, all from one sample in a study of T cell responses to AZD1222 COVID-19 vaccine. Sequencing used immunoSEQ multiplex PCR; TCRdb keeps in-frame clones, though not all of them. The sample yields 45,000 to 60,000 clones, around three quarters seen once. The source was peripheral blood, collected on day 0 of AZD1222 vaccination. Source of these receptors: an adult in good health. CDR3s include the opening cysteine and the closing phenylalanine or tryptophan. D genes are given only for firm matches. Clone size, where shown, is once, few, many, or a class for clones that have expanded.

d_call j_call clone_size v_call cdr3_nt cdr3_aa
NA TRBJ2-7 NA TRBV27 TGTGCCAGCAGTTCGGACTCTACCTCCTACGAGCAGTACTTC CASSSDSTSYEQYF
TRBD1 TRBJ2-1 NA TRBV5-1 TGCGCCAGCAGCTTGGGGCCCGGGACAGGGGACAATGAGCAGTTCTTC CASSLGPGTGDNEQFF
TRBD2 TRBJ2-2 NA TRBV7-2 TGTGCCAGCAGCTTACTAGCGGGAGACACCGGGGAGCTGTTTTTT CASSLLAGDTGELFF
TRBD2 TRBJ2-5 once TRBV10-3 TGTGCCGTCAATAGCGGGGGGGCTGGAGAGACCCAGTACTTC CAVNSGGAGETQYF
NA TRBJ1-3 NA TRBV5-1 TGCGCCAGCACCCTGGGAACCAGGGATACTGGAAACACCATATATTTT CASTLGTRDTGNTIYF
TRBD2 TRBJ2-3 NA TRBV6-5 TGTGCCAGCAGTACTAGCGGGTCCCCAGATACGCAGTATTTT CASSTSGSPDTQYF
NA TRBJ1-4 NA TRBV2 TGTGCCAGCAGTAGGGGGGCAACTAATGAAAAACTGTTTTTT CASSRGATNEKLFF
NA TRBJ1-4 NA TRBV6-1 TGTGCCAGCAGTGACATTGGACAGACACTGTTTTTT CASSDIGQTLFF
NA TRBJ2-3 NA TRBV10-1 TGCGCCAGCAGTCCCCCCGGCACAGATACGCAGTATTTT CASSPPGTDTQYF
TRBD1 TRBJ1-2 once TRBV5-1 TGCGCCAGCAGCTTGAGTGCGACAGGGGACGGCTACACCTTC CASSLSATGDGYTF
NA TRBJ2-5 few TRBV21-1 TGTGCCAGCAGCCTCACGACAGCGGTAGAGACCCAGTACTTC CASSLTTAVETQYF
NA TRBJ2-2 NA TRBV6-6 TGTGCCAGCAGCTACGACAGGAACACCGGGGAGCTGTTTTTT CASSYDRNTGELFF
NA TRBJ2-1 NA TRBV5-1 TGCGCCAGCAGCTCTCGGGGGCAGGGTGGGTACAATGAGCAGTTCTTC CASSSRGQGGYNEQFF
NA TRBJ1-1 few TRBV28 TGTGCCAGCAGTTTGCCTACAGCCGGGACTGAAGCTTTCTTT CASSLPTAGTEAFF
TRBD1 TRBJ1-6 NA TRBV15 TGTGCCACCAGCCATGCGACAGGGAGTAATTCACCCCTCCACTTT CATSHATGSNSPLHF
TRBD2 TRBJ2-2 NA TRBV9 TGTGCCAGCAGCGTGAGACTAGCGGCTCACACCGGGGAGCTGTTTTTT CASSVRLAAHTGELFF
NA TRBJ1-1 NA TRBV23-1 TGCGCCAGCAGTCATTCGGGGGGGGCGGACACTGAAGCTTTCTTT CASSHSGGADTEAFF
NA TRBJ2-1 NA TRBV5-1 TGCGCCAGCAGCTCTTACAATGAGCAGTTCTTC CASSSYNEQFF
TRBD2 TRBJ2-5 NA TRBV5-8 TGTGCCGGGGGACTAGCGGGATCACACCAAGAGACCCAGTACTTC CAGGLAGSHQETQYF
NA TRBJ1-5 NA TRBV6-5 TGTGCCAGTATGGGGCAGGGAGGTTTTCAGCCCCAGCATTTT CASMGQGGFQPQHF